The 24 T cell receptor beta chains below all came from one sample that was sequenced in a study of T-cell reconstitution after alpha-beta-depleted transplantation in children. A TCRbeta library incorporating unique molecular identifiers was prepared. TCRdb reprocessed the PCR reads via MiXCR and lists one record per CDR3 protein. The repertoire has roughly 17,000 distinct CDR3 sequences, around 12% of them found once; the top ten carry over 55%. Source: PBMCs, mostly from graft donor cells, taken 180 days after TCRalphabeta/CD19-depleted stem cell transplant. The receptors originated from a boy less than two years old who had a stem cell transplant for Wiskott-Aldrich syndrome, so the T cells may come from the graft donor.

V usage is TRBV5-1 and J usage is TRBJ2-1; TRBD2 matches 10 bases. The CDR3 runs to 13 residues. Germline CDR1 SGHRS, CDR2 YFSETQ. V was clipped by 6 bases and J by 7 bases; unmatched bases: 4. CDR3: CASTLAGGNEQFF. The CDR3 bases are TGCGCCAGCACCTTAGCGGGAGGAAATGAGCAGTTCTTC.

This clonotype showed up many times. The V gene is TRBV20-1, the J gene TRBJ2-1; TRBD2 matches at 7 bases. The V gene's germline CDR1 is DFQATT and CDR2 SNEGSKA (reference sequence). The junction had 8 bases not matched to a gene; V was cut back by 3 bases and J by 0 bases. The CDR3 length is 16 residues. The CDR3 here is CSARPLAESSYNEQFF. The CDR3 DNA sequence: TGCAGTGCTAGGCCCCTAGCGGAGAGCTCCTACAATGAGCAGTTCTTC.

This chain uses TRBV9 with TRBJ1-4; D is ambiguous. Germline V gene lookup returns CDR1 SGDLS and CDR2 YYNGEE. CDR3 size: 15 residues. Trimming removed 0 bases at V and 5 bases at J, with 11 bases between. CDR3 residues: CASSVEGNANEKLFF. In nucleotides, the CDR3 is TGTGCCAGCAGCGTAGAGGGCAACGCGAATGAAAAACTGTTTTTT. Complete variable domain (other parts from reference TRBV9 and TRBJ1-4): DSGVTQTPKHLITATGQRVTLRCSPRSGDLSVYWYQQSLDQGLQFLIQYYNGEERAKGNILERFSAQQFPDLHSELNLSSLELGDSALYFCASSVEGNANEKLFFGSGTQLSVL.

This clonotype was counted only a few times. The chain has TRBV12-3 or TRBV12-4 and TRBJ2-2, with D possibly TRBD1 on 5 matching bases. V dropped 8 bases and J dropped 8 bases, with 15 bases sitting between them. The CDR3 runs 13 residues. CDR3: CASLLPTGGELFF. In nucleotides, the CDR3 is TGTGCCAGCCTCCTACCAACAGGAGGGGAGCTGTTTTTT.

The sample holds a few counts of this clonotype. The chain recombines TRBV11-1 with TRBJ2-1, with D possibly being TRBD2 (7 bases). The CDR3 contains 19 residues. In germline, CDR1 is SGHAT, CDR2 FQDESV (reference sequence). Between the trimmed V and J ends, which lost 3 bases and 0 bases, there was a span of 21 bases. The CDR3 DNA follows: TGTGCCAGCAGCTTGGGAGGGGGATTGACTGCGAGCTCCTACAATGAGCAGTTCTTC. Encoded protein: CASSLGGGLTASSYNEQFF.

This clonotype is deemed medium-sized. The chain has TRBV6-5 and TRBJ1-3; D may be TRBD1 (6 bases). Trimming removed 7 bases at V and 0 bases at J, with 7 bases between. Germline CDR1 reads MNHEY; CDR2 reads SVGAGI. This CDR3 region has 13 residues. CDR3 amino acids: CASKGDSGNTIYF. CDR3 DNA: TGTGCCAGCAAGGGGGACTCTGGAAACACCATATATTTT.

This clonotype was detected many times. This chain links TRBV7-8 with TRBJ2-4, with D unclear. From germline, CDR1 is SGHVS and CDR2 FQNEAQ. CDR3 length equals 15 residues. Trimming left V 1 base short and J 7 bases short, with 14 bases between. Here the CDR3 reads CASSLGGGLDNIQYF. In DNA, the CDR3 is TGTGCCAGCAGCTTAGGAGGCGGTCTAGATAACATTCAGTACTTC.

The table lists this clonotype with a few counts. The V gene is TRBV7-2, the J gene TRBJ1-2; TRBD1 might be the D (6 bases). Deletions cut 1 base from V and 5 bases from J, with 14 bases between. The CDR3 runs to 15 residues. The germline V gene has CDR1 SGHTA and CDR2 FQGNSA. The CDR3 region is CASSLVETGFYGYTF. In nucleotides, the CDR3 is TGTGCCAGCAGCTTAGTTGAAACAGGGTTTTATGGCTACACCTTC.

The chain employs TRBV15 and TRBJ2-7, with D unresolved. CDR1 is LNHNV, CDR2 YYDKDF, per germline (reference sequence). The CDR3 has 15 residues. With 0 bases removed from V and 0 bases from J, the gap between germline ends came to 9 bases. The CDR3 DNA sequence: TGTGCCACCAGCAGAGATGTCACGGTCTCCTACGAGCAGTACTTC. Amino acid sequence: CATSRDVTVSYEQYF.

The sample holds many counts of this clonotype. CDR3 amino acids: CSVGGGAGRTEAFF. CDR3 coding DNA: TGCAGCGTTGGGGGGGGAGCCGGGAGGACTGAAGCTTTCTTT. The chain uses TRBV29-1 and TRBJ1-1, with D perhaps TRBD1 (5 bases). In germline, CDR1 is SQVTM, CDR2 ANQGSEA. The V end lost 4 bases, the J end lost 5 bases, and 17 bases lay between the germline ends. This CDR3 is built from 14 residues.

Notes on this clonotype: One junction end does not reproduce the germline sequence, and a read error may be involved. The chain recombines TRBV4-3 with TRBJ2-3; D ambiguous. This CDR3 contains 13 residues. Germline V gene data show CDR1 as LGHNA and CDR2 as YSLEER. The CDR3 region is CTSSQDFSDTQYF. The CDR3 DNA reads TGCACCAGCAGCCAAGATTTCAGTGATACGCAGTATTTT.

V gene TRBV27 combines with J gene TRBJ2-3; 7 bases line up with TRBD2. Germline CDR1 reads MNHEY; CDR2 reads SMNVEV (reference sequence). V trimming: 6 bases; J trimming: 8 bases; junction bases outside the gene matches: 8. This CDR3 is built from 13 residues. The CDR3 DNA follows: TGTGCCAGCAGCGCTACTAGCGAGGCTACGCAGTATTTT. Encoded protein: CASSATSEATQYF.

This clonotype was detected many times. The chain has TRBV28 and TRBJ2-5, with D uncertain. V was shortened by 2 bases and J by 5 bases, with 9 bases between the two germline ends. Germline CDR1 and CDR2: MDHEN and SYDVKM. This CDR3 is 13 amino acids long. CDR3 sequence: CASSLNAEETQYF. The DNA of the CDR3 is TGTGCCAGCAGTTTAAATGCGGAGGAGACCCAGTACTTC.

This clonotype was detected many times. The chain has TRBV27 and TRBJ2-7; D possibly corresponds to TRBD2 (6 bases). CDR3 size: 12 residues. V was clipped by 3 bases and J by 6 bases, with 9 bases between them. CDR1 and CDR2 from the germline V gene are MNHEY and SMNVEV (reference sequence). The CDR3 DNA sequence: TGTGCCAGCAGTTTTGTGGGGGGCGAGCAGTACTTC. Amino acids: CASSFVGGEQYF.

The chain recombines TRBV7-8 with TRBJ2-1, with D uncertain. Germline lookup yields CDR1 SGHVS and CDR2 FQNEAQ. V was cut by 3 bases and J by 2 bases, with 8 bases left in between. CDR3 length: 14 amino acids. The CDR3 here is CASSFTTAYNEQFF. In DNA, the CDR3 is TGTGCCAGCAGCTTCACCACCGCCTACAATGAGCAGTTCTTC.

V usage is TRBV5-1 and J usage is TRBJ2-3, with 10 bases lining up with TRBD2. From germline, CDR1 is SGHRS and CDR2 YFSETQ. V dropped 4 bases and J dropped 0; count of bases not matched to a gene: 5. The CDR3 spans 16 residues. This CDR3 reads CASSPPTSGSTDTQYF. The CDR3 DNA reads TGCGCCAGCAGCCCCCCGACTAGCGGGAGCACAGATACGCAGTATTTT.

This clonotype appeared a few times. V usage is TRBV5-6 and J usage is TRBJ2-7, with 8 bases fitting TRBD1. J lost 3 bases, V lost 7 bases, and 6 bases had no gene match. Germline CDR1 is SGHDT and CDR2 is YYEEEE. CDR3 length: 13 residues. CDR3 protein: CASWGQELYEQYF. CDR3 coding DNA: TGTGCCAGCTGGGGACAGGAACTCTACGAGCAGTACTTC.

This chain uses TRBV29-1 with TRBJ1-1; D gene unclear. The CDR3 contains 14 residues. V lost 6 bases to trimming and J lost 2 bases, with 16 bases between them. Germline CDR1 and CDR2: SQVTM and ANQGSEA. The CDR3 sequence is CSVDPWTDNTEAFF. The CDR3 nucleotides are TGCAGCGTGGATCCTTGGACGGATAACACTGAAGCTTTCTTT.

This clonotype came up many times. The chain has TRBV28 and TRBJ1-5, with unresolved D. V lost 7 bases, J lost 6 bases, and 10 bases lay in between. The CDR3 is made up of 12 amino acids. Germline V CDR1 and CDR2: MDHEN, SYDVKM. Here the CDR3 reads CASTLPGQPQHF. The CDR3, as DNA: TGTGCCAGCACCCTTCCCGGTCAGCCCCAGCATTTT. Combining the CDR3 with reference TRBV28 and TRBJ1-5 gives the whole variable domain DVKVTQSSRYLVKRTGEKVFLECVQDMDHENMFWYRQDPGLGLRLIYFSYDVKMKEKGDIPEGYSVSREKKERFSLILESASTNQTSMYLCASTLPGQPQHFGDGTRLSIL.

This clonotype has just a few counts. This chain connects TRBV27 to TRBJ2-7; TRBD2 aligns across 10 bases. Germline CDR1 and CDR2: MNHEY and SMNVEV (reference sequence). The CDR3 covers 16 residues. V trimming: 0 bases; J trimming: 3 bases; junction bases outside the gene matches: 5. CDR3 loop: CASSLSMGLAHYEQYF. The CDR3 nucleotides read TGTGCCAGCAGTTTATCCATGGGACTAGCGCACTACGAGCAGTACTTC.

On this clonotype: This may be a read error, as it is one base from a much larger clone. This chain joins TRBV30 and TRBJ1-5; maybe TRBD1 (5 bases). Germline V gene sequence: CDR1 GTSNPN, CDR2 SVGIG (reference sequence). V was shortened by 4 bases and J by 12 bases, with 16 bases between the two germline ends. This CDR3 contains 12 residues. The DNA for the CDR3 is TGTGCCTGGACTATAAGTACAGGCCTCCAGCATTTT. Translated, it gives CAWTISTGLQHF.

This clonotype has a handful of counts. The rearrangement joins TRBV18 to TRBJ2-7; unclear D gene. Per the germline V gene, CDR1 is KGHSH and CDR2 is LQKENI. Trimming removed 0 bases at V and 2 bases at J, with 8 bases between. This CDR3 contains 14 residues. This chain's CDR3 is CASSPPGLTYEQYF. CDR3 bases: TGTGCCAGCTCACCACCGGGTCTCACCTACGAGCAGTACTTC. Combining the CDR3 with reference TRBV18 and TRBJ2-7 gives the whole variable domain NAGVMQNPRHLVRRRGQEARLRCSPMKGHSHVYWYRQLPEEGLKFMVYLQKENIIDESGMPKERFSAEFPKEGPSILRIQQVVRGDSAAYFCASSPPGLTYEQYFGPGTRLTVT.

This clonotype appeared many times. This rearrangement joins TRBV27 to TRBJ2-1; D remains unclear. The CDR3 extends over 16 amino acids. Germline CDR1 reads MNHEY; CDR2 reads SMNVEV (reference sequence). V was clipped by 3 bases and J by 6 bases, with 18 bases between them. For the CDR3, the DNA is TGTGCCAGCAGTTTCCGGCCCCCGCCGCAGTTCAATGAGCAGTTCTTC. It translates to CASSFRPPPQFNEQFF.

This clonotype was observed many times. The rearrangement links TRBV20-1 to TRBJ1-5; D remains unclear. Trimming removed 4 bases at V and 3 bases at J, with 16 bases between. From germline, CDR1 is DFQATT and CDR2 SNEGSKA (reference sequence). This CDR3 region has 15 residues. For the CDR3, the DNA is TGCAGTGCTAAACGTGAAGAGTGGTACAATCAGCCCCAGCATTTT. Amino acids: CSAKREEWYNQPQHF.